The sample holds a few counts of the clone carrying this T cell receptor (beta chain). The antigen is undetermined. The data originate from a study of T cell therapy after organ transplantation. Overall study context: Up to 6 doses were given at 2-week intervals. Patients received a median of 1.92 x 10^8 CMV-specific T cells over 2 to 6 infusions.

Profiling relied on immunoSEQ multiplex PCR, and the TCRdb table lists in-frame clones only, not all of them. The table has tens of thousands of clones, about 94% seen once; the top ten hold roughly 3%. The germline CDR1 and CDR2 sequences are SGHDT and YYEEEE. CDR3 length equals 14 residues. V was pared by 1 base and J by 2 bases, with 10 bases between. The V call is TRBV5-6, the J call TRBJ2-7; D is unresolved. The clonotype comes from a human patient who had received a solid organ transplant and had CMV disease. Sequences were derived from CD8+ T cells from blood, sampled before autologous CMV-specific T cell therapy. The CDR3 nucleotides read TGTGCCAGCAGCTTGTTGGGGTCCACCTACGAGCAGTACTTC. The encoded protein is CASSLLGSTYEQYF.